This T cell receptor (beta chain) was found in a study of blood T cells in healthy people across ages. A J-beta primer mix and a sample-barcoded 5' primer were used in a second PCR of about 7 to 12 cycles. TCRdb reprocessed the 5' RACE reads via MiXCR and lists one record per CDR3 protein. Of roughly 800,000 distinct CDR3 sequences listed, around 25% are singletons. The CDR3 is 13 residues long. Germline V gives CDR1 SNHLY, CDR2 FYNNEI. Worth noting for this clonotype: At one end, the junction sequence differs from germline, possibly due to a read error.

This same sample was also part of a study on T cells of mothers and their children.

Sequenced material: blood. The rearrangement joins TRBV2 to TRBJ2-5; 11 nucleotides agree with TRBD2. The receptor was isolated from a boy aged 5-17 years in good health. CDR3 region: CASSAQTSGSMFF. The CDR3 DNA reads TGTGCCAGCAGTGCCCAAACTAGCGGGAGTATGTTCTTC.